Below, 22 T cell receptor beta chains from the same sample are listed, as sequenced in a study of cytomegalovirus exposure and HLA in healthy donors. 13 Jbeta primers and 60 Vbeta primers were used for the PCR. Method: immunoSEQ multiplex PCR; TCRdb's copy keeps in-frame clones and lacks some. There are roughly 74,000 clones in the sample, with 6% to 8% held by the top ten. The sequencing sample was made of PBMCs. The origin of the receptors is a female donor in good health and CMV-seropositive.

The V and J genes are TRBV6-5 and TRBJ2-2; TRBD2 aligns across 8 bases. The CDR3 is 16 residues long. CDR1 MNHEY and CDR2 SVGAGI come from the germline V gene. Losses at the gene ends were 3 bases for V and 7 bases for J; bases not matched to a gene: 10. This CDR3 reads CASSYTRPGGDGELFF. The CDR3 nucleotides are TGTGCCAGCAGTTATACCCGTCCCGGGGGGGACGGGGAGCTGTTTTTT.

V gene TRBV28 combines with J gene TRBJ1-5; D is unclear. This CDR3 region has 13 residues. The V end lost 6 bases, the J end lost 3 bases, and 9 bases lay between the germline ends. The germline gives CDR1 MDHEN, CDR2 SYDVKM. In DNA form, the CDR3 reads TGTGCCAGCAGCGTTACAGACAATCAGCCCCAGCATTTT. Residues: CASSVTDNQPQHF.

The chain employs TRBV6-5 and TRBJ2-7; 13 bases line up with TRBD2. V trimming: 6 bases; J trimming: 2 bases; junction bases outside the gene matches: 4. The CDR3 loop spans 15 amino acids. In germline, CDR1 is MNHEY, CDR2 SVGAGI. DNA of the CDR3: TGTGCCAGCAGCATCACTAGCGGGAGGGCCTACGAGCAGTACTTC. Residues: CASSITSGRAYEQYF.

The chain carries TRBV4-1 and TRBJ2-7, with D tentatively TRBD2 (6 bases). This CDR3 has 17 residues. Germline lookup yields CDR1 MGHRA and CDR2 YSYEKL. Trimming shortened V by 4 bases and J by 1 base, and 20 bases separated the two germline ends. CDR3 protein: CASSPSGLSGFSYEQYF. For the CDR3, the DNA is TGCGCCAGCAGCCCCTCAGGCCTAAGCGGGTTTTCCTACGAGCAGTACTTC.

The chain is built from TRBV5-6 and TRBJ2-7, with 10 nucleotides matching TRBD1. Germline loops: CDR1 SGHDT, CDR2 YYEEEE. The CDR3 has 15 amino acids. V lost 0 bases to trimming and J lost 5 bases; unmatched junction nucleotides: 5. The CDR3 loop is CASSLVADRGNEQYF. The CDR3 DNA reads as TGTGCCAGCAGCTTGGTTGCGGACAGGGGGAACGAGCAGTACTTC. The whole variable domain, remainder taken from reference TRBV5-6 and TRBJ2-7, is DAGVTQSPTHLIKTRGQQVTLRCSPKSGHDTVSWYQQALGQGPQFIFQYYEEEERQRGNFPDRFSGHQFPNYSSELNVNALLLGDSALYLCASSLVADRGNEQYFGPGTRLTVT.

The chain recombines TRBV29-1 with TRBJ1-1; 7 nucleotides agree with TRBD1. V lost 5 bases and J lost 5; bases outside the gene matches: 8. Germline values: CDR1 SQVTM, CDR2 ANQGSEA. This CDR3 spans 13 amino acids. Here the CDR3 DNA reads TGCAGCGTTTACGAGGGGGCGGCGACTGAAGCTTTCTTT. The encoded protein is CSVYEGAATEAFF.

This CDR3 is CASSPDRGRAFF. For the CDR3, the DNA is TGTGCCAGCAGTCCAGACAGGGGGCGGGCTTTCTTT. V gene TRBV6-6 combines with J gene TRBJ1-1, with 10 bases identical to TRBD1. The CDR3 contains 12 residues. V was pared by 5 bases and J by 11 bases, with 5 bases of the junction left unmatched. CDR1 and CDR2 from the germline V gene are MNHNY and SVGAGI (reference sequence).

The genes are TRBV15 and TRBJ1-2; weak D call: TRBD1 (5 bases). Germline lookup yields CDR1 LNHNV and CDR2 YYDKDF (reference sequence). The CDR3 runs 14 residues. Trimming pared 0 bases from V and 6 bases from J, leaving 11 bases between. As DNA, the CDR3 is TGTGCCACCAGCAGAGATAGTAGGGGCCATGGCTACACCTTC. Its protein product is CATSRDSRGHGYTF. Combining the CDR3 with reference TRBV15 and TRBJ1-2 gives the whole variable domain DAMVIQNPRYQVTQFGKPVTLSCSQTLNHNVMYWYQQKSSQAPKLLFHYYDKDFNNEADTPDNFQSRRPNTSFCFLDIRSPGLGDTAMYLCATSRDSRGHGYTFGSGTRLTVV.

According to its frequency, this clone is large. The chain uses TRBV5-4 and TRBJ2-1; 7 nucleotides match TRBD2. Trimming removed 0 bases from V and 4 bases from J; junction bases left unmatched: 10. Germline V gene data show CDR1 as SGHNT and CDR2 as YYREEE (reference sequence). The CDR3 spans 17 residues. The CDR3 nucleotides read TGTGCCAGCAGCTTGGAAAGTCGGCTAGCGGCTTACAATGAGCAGTTCTTC. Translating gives CASSLESRLAAYNEQFF.

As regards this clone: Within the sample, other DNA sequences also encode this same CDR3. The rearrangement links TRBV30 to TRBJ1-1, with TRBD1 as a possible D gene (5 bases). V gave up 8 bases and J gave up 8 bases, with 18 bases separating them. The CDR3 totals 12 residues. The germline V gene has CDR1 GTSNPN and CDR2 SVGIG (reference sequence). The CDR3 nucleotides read TGTGCCGGTGGGGCTAGTTTCACCGAAGCTTTCTTT. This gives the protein CAGGASFTEAFF. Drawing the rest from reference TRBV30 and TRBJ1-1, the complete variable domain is SQTIHQWPATLVQPVGSPLSLECTVEGTSNPNLYWYRQAAGRGLQLLFYSVGIGQISSEVPQNLSASRPQDRQFILSSKKLLLSDSGFYLCAGGASFTEAFFGQGTRLTVV.

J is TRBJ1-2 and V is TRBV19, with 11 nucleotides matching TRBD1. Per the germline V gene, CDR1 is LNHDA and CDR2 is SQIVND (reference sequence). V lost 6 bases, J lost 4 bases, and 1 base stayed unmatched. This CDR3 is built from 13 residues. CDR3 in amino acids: CASRGQGVYGYTF. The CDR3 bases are TGTGCCAGTAGGGGACAGGGGGTCTATGGCTACACCTTC.

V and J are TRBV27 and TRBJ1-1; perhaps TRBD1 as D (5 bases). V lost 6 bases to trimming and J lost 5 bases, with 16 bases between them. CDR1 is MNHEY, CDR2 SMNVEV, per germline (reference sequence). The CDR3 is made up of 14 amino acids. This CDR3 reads CASSLHQGYTEAFF. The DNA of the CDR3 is TGTGCCAGCAGCCTGCATCAGGGTTATACTGAAGCTTTCTTT.

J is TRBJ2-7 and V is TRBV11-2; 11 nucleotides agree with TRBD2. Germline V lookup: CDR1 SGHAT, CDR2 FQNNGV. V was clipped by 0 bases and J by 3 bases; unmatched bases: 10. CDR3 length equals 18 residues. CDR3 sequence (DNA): TGTGCCAGCAGCTTAGAGAGGCTAGCGGGAGGTAGAAGCTACGAGCAGTACTTC. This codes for CASSLERLAGGRSYEQYF.

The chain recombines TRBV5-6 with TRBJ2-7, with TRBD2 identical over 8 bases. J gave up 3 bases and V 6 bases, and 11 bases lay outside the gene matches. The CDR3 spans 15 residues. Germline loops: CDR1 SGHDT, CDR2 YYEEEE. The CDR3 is CASTRGGPTGYEQYF. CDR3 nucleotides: TGTGCCAGCACCCGGGGGGGACCGACGGGCTACGAGCAGTACTTC.

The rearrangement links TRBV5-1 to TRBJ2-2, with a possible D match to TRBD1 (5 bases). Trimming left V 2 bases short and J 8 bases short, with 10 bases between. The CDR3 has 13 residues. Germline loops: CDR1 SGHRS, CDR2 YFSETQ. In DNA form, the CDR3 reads TGCGCCAGCAGCTTCCCCAGACAGGGGGAGCTGTTTTTT. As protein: CASSFPRQGELFF. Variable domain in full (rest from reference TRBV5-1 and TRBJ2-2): KAGVTQTPRYLIKTRGQQVTLSCSPISGHRSVSWYQQTPGQGLQFLFEYFSETQRNKGNFPGRFSGRQFSNSRSEMNVSTLELGDSALYLCASSFPRQGELFFGEGSRLTVL.

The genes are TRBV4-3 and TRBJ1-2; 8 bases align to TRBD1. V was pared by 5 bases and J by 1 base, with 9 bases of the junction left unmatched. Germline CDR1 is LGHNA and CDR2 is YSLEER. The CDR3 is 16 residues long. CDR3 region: CASSKKGTGLNYGYTF. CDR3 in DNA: TGCGCCAGCAGCAAGAAGGGGACAGGACTTAACTATGGCTACACCTTC.

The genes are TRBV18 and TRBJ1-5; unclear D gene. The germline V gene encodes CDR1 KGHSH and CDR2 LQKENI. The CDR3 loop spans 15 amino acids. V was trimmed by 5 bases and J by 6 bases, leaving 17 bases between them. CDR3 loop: CASSTGRGSLQPQHF. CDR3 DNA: TGTGCCAGCTCAACGGGCCGGGGTTCTCTTCAGCCCCAGCATTTT.

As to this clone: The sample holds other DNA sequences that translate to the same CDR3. CDR3 nucleotides: TGTGCTTCCAGGTTCAGCGAGACAGAGCCTGAGGACACAGATACGCAGTATTTT. Translation gives CASRFSETEPEDTDTQYF. This chain joins TRBV7-8 and TRBJ2-3; a weak D match, TRBD1 (5 bases). This CDR3 is built from 18 residues. Germline V gives CDR1 SGHVS, CDR2 FQNEAQ. The entire variable domain, with the rest obtained from reference TRBV7-8 and TRBJ2-3, is as follows: GAGVSQSPRYKVAKRGQDVALRCDPISGHVSLFWYQQALGQGPEFLTYFQNEAQLDKSGLPSDRFFAERPEGSVSTLKIQRTQQEDSAVYLCASRFSETEPEDTDTQYFGPGTRLTVL.

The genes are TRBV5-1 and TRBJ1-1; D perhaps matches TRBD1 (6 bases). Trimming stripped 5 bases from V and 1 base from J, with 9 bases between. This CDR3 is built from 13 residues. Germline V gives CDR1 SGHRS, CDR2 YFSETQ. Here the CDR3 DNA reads TGCGCCAGCAGGAAAGGGGGGAACACTGAAGCTTTCTTT. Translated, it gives CASRKGGNTEAFF.

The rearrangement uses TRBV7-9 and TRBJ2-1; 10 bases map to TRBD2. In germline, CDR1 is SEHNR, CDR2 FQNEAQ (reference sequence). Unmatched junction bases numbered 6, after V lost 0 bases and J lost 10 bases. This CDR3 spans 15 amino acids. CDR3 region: CASSLALLAGAEQFF. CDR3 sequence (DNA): TGTGCCAGCAGCTTAGCGCTGCTAGCGGGAGCGGAGCAGTTCTTC. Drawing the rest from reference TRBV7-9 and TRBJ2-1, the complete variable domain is DTGVSQNPRHKITKRGQNVTFRCDPISEHNRLYWYRQTLGQGPEFLTYFQNEAQLEKSRLLSDRFSAERPKGSFSTLEIQRTEQGDSAMYLCASSLALLAGAEQFFGPGTRLTVL.

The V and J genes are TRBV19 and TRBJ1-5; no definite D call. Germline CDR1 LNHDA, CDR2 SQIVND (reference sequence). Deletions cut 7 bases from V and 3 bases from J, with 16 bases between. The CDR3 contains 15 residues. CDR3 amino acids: CASKSMGASNQPQHF. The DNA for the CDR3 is TGTGCCAGTAAGAGCATGGGCGCCTCCAATCAGCCCCAGCATTTT.

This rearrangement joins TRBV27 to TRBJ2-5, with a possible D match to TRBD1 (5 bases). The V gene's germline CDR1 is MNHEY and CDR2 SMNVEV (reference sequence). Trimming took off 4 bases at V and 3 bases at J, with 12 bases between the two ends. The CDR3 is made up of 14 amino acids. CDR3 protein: CASSSLGQEETQYF. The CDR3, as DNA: TGTGCCAGCAGTTCCCTGGGGCAAGAAGAGACCCAGTACTTC.